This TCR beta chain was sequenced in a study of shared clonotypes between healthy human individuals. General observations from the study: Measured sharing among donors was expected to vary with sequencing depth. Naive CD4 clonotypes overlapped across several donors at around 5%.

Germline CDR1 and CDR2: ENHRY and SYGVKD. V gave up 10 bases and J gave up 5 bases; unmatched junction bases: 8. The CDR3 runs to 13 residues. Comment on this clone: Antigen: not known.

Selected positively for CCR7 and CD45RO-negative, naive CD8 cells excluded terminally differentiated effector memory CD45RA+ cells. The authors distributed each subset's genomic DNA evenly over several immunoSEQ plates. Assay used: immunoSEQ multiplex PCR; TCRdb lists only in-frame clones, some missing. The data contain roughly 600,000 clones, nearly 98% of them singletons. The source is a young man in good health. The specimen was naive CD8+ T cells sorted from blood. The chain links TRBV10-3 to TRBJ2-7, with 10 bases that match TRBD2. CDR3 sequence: CASGWTSGDEQYF. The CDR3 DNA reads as TGTGCCAGCGGATGGACTAGCGGAGACGAGCAGTACTTC.